The 5 T cell receptor beta chains below come from one sample, sequenced in a study of human T cells and chemical hapten exposure. Time point defined: patch test 3, about 24 weeks after DPC sensitization. Treatment indicated: therapeutic diphenylcyclopropenone sensitization with weekly scalp DPC. TCRdb reprocessed the RACE reads with MiXCR, giving one entry per CDR3 protein. The table lists more than 150,000 distinct CDR3 sequences, 24% of them singletons, with about 2.5% in the top ten. This specimen consisted of whole blood, obtained in connection with sensitization to the hapten diphenylcyclopropenone (DPC). The receptors come from a woman in her thirties or forties with alopecia areata. Some clones in this sample may be carry-over from other donors' samples.

The chain recombines TRBV24-1 with TRBJ1-1, with D perhaps TRBD1 (5 bases). This CDR3 region has 11 residues. Trimming pared 9 bases from V and 12 bases from J, leaving 16 bases between. Germline V lookup: CDR1 KGHDR, CDR2 SFDVKD. The CDR3 sequence is CATLPAGFSFF. The CDR3 DNA is TGTGCCACCCTCCCCGCAGGGTTTTCTTTCTTT.

This clonotype was seen only once. The rearrangement uses TRBV27 and TRBJ2-7; D ambiguous. Trimming removed 7 bases at V and 3 bases at J, with 16 bases between. The CDR3 extends over 14 amino acids. Germline loops: CDR1 MNHEY, CDR2 SMNVEV (reference sequence). CDR3 DNA sequence: TGTGCCAGCAAGAGAACAGCCCCCCACTACGAGCAGTACTTC. This sequence encodes CASKRTAPHYEQYF.

This clonotype was observed a handful of times. The chain uses TRBV27 and TRBJ2-1; 10 bases align to TRBD2. Germline CDR1 reads MNHEY; CDR2 reads SMNVEV (reference sequence). The junction had 8 bases not matched to a gene; V was cut back by 3 bases and J by 6 bases. This CDR3 has 16 amino acids. The CDR3 is CASSFSSGRIGNEQFF. CDR3 bases: TGTGCCAGCAGTTTCTCTAGCGGGAGAATCGGCAATGAGCAGTTCTTC.

This chain joins TRBV12-3 or TRBV12-4 and TRBJ2-3, with D possibly being TRBD2 (6 bases). The ends were cut back, 2 bases at V and 4 bases at J, with 10 bases in the middle. This CDR3 has 14 residues. The CDR3: CASSLRRGADTQYF. The CDR3 nucleotides read TGTGCCAGCAGTTTAAGGCGGGGCGCAGATACGCAGTATTTT.

This chain uses TRBV20-1 with TRBJ2-3; D not certain. The germline V gene encodes CDR1 DFQATT and CDR2 SNEGSKA (reference sequence). Trimming stripped 0 bases from V and 2 bases from J, with 12 bases between. The CDR3 is made up of 15 amino acids. This chain's CDR3 is CSARDARAPTDTQYF. The CDR3, as DNA: TGCAGTGCTAGAGATGCCCGGGCCCCCACAGATACGCAGTATTTT.